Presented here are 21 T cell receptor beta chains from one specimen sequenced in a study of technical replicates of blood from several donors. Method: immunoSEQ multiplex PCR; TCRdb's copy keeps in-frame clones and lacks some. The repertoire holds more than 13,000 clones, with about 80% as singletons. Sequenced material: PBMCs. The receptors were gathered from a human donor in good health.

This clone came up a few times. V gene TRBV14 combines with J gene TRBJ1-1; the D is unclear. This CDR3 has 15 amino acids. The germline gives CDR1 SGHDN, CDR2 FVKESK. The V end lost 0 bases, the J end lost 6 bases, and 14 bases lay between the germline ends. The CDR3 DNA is TGTGCCAGCAGCCAAGATGTAATGGAGGAGGCTGAAGCTTTCTTT. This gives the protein CASSQDVMEEAEAFF.

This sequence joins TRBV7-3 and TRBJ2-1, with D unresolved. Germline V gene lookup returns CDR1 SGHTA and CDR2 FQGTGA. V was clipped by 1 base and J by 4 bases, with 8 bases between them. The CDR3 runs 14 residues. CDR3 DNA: TGTGCCAGCAGCTTAAACTTCAATTACAATGAGCAGTTCTTC. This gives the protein CASSLNFNYNEQFF. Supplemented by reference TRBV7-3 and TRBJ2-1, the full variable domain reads GAGVSQTPSNKVTEKGKYVELRCDPISGHTALYWYRQSLGQGPEFLIYFQGTGAADDSGLPNDRFFAVRPEGSVSTLKIQRTERGDSAVYLCASSLNFNYNEQFFGPGTRLTVL.

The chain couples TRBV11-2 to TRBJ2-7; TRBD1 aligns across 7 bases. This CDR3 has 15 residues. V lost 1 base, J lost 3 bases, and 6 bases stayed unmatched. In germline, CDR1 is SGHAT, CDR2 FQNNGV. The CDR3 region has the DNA TGTGCCAGCAGCTTAGGGACAGGTTACGTCTACGAGCAGTACTTC. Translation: CASSLGTGYVYEQYF.

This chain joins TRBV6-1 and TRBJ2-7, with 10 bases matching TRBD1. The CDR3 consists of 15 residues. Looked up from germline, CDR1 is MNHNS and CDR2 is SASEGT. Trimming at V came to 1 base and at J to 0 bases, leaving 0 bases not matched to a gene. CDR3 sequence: CASSEGTGGSYEQYF. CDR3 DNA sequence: TGTGCCAGCAGTGAAGGGACAGGGGGCTCCTACGAGCAGTACTTC.

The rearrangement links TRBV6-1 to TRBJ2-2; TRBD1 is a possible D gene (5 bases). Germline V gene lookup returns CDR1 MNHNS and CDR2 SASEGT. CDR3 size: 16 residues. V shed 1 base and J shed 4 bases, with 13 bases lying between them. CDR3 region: CASSEVQAFLTGELFF. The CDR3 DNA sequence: TGTGCCAGCAGTGAAGTACAGGCCTTTCTCACCGGGGAGCTGTTTTTT.

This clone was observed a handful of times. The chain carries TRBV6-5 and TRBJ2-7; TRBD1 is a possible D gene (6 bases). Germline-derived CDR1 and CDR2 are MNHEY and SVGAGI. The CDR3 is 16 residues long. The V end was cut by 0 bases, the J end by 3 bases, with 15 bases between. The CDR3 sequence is CASSYSITGHLYEQYF. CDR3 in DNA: TGTGCCAGCAGTTACTCGATAACGGGACACCTCTACGAGCAGTACTTC.

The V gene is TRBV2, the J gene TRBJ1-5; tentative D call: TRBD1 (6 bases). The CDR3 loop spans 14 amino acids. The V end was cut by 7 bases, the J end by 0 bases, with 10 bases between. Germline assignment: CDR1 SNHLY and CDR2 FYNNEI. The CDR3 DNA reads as TGTGCCAGCATGGACAGTATTAGCAATCAGCCCCAGCATTTT. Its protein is CASMDSISNQPQHF. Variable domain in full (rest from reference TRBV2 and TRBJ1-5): EPEVTQTPSHQVTQMGQEVILRCVPISNHLYFYWYRQILGQKVEFLVSFYNNEISEKSEIFDDQFSVERPDGSNFTLKIRSTKLEDSAMYFCASMDSISNQPQHFGDGTRLSIL.

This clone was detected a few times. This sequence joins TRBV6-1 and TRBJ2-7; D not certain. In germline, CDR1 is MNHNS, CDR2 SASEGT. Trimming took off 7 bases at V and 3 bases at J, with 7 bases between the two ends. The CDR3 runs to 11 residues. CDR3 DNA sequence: TGTGCCAGCACCTCCAGCTACGAGCAGTACTTC. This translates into CASTSSYEQYF.

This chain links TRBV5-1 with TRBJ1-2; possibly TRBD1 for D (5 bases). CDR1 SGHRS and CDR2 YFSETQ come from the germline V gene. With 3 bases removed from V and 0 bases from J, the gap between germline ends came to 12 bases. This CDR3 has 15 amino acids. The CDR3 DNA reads TGCGCCAGCAGCTATGTAACAGGATCTAACTATGGCTACACCTTC. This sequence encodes CASSYVTGSNYGYTF. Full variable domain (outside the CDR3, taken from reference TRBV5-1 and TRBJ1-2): KAGVTQTPRYLIKTRGQQVTLSCSPISGHRSVSWYQQTPGQGLQFLFEYFSETQRNKGNFPGRFSGRQFSNSRSEMNVSTLELGDSALYLCASSYVTGSNYGYTFGSGTRLTVV.

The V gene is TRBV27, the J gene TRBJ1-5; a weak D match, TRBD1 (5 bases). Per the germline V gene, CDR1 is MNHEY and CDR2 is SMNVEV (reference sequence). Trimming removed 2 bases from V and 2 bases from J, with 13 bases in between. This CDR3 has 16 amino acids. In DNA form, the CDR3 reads TGTGCCAGCAGTTTAATTGCAGGGCTCGGCAATCAGCCCCAGCATTTT. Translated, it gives CASSLIAGLGNQPQHF.

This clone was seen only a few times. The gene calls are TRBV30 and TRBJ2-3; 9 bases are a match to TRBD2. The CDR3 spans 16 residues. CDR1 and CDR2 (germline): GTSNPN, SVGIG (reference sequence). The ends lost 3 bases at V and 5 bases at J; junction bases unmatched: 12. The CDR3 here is CAWSGFAGGRGDTQYF. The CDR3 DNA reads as TGTGCCTGGAGCGGCTTTGCGGGAGGGCGGGGAGATACGCAGTATTTT. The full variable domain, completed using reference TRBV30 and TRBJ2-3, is SQTIHQWPATLVQPVGSPLSLECTVEGTSNPNLYWYRQAAGRGLQLLFYSVGIGQISSEVPQNLSASRPQDRQFILSSKKLLLSDSGFYLCAWSGFAGGRGDTQYFGPGTRLTVL.

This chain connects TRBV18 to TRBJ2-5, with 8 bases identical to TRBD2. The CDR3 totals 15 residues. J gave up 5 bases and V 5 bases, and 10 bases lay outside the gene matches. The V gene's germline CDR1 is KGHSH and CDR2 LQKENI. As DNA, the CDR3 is TGTGCCAGCTCAAGACTAGCGACGGGGGAGGAGACCCAGTACTTC. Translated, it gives CASSRLATGEETQYF. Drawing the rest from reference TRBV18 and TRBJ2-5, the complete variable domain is NAGVMQNPRHLVRRRGQEARLRCSPMKGHSHVYWYRQLPEEGLKFMVYLQKENIIDESGMPKERFSAEFPKEGPSILRIQQVVRGDSAAYFCASSRLATGEETQYFGPGTRLLVL.

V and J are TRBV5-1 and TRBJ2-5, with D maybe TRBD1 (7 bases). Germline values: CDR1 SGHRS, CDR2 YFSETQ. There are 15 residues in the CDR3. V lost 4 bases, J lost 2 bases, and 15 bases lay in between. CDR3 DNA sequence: TGCGCCAGCAGCCACAGACAGGGACTGCAAGAGACCCAGTACTTC. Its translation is CASSHRQGLQETQYF.

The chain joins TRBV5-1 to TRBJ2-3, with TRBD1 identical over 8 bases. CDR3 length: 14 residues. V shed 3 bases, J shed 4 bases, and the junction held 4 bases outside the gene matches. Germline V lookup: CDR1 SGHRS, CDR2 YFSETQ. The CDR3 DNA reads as TGCGCCAGCAGCTGGGGGACAGGCCCAGATACGCAGTATTTT. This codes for CASSWGTGPDTQYF.

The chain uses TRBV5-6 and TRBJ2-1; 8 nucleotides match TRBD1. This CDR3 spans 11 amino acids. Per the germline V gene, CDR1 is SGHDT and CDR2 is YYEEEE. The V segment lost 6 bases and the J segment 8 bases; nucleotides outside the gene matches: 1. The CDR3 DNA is TGTGCCAGCAAACAGGGGGATGAGCAGTTCTTC. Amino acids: CASKQGDEQFF.

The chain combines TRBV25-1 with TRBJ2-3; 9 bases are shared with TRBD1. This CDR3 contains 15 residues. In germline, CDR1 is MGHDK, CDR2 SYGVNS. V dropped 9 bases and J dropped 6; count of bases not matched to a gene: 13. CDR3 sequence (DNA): TGTGCCAGTCGGGGACAGGGAGGAATTGGGGATACGCAGTATTTT. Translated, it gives CASRGQGGIGDTQYF.

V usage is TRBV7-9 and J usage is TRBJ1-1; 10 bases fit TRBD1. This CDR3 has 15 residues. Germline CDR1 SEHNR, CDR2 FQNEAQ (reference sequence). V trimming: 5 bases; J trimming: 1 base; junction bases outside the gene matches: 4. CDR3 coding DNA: TGTGCCAGCAGCGACGGACAGGGGGAGAACACTGAAGCTTTCTTT. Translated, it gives CASSDGQGENTEAFF. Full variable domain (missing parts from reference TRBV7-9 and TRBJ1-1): DTGVSQNPRHKITKRGQNVTFRCDPISEHNRLYWYRQTLGQGPEFLTYFQNEAQLEKSRLLSDRFSAERPKGSFSTLEIQRTEQGDSAMYLCASSDGQGENTEAFFGQGTRLTVV.

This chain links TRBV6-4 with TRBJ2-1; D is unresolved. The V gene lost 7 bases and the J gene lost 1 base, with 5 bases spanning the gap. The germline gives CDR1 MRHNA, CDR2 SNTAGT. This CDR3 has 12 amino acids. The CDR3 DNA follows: TGTGCCAGCACTCGGTCCTACAATGAGCAGTTCTTC. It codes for CASTRSYNEQFF.

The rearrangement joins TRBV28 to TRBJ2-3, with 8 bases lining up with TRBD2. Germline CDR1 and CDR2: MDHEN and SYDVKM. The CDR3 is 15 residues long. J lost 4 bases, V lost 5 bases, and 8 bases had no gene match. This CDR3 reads CASSPRGRGADTQYF. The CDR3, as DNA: TGTGCCAGCAGTCCCCGGGGGCGGGGGGCAGATACGCAGTATTTT.

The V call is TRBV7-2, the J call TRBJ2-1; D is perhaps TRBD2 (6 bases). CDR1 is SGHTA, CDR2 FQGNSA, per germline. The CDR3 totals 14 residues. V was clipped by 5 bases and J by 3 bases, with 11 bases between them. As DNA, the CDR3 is TGTGCCAGCAGCCCACGGGAGAACTACAATGAGCAGTTCTTC. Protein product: CASSPRENYNEQFF.

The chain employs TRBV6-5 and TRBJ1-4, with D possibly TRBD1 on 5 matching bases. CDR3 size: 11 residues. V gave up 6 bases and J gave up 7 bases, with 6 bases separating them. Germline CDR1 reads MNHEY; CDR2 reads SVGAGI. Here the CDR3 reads CASSQGEKLFF. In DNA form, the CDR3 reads TGTGCCAGCAGCCAGGGTGAAAAACTGTTTTTT.